A single T cell receptor (beta chain) is shown here with its context. Its antigen is as yet unknown. The data were produced by immunoSEQ multiplex PCR, yet TCRdb's version contains in-frame clones alone and is incomplete. The table includes about 130,000 clones, just under 90% detected once. The data belong to a study of cytomegalovirus exposure and HLA in healthy donors. Study information: It was reported in a later analysis that the same platform had been used for the approximately 120 validation repertoires as for the approximately 700 first-cohort repertoires.

This CDR3 has 12 amino acids. Germline CDR1 is SGDLS and CDR2 is YYNGEE. Between the trimmed V and J ends, which lost 3 bases and 8 bases, there was a span of 10 bases. Study-wide findings and caveats: A later analysis found first-cohort TCR clusters tended to co-occur in the 90 to 150 validation repertoires. A list of 150 or so TCR beta chains associated with cytomegalovirus was given. The classifier, whose performance was assessed in both the original and validation cohorts, reportedly diagnosed cytomegalovirus status with high specificity and sensitivity.

Material: PBMCs. J is TRBJ2-3 and V is TRBV9; TRBD2 might be the D (5 bases). This receptor was obtained from a woman in her twenties or thirties in good health and CMV-seropositive. CDR3 DNA: TGTGCCAGCAGCGGGTCTAGCTCTACGCAGTATTTT. Protein product: CASSGSSSTQYF.